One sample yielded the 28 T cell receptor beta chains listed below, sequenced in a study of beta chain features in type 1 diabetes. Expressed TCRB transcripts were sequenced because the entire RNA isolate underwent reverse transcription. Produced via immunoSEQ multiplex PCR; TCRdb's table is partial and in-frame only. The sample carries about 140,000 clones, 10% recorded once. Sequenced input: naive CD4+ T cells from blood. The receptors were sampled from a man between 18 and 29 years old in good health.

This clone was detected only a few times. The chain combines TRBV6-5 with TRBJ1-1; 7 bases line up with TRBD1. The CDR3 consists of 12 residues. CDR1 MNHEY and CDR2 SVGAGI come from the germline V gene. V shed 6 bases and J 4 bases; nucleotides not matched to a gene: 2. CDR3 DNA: TGTGCCAGCAGCTCAGGGGGCACTGAAGCTTTCTTT. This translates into CASSSGGTEAFF.

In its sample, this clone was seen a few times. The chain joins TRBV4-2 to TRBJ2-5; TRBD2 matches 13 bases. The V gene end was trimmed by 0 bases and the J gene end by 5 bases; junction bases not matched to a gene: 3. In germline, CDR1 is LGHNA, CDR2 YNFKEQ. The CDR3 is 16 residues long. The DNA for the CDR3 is TGTGCCAGCAGCCAAGAAGGGACTAGCGGGGTGGAGACCCAGTACTTC. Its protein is CASSQEGTSGVETQYF.

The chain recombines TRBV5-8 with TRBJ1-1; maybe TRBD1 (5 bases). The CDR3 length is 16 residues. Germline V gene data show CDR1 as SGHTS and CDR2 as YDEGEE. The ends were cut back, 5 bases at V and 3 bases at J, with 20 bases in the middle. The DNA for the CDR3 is TGTGCCAGCAGACAACTCGGGGGAACCCTCTACACTGAAGCTTTCTTT. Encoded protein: CASRQLGGTLYTEAFF. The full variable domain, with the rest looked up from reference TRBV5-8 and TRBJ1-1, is EAGVTQSPTHLIKTRGQQATLRCSPISGHTSVYWYQQALGLGLQFLLWYDEGEERNRGNFPPRFSGRQFPNYSSELNVNALELEDSALYLCASRQLGGTLYTEAFFGQGTRLTVV.

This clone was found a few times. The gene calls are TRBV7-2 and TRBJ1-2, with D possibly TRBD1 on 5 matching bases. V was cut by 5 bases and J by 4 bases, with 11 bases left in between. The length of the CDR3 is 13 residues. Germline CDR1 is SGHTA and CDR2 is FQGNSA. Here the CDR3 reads CASSPGGSYGYTF. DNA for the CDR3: TGTGCCAGCAGCCCGGGGGGTTCCTATGGCTACACCTTC.

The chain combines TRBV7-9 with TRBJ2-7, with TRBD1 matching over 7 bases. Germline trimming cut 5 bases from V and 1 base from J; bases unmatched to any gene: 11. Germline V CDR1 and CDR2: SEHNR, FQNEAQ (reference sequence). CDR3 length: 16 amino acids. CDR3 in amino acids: CASSGTGTAVSYEQYF. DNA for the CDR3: TGTGCCAGCAGCGGGACCGGGACAGCCGTTTCCTACGAGCAGTACTTC.

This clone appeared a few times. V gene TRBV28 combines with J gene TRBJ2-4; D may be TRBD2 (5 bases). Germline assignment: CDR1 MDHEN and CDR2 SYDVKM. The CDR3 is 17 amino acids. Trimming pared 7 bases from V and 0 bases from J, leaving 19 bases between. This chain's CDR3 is CASTPFGGYKAKNIQYF. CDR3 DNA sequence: TGTGCCAGCACCCCTTTCGGAGGTTATAAAGCCAAAAACATTCAGTACTTC.

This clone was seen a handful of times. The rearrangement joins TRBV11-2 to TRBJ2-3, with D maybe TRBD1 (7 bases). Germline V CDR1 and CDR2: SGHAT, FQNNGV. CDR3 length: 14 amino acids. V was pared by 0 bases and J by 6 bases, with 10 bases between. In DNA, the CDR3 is TGTGCCAGCAGCTTAGAAGCAGGGGGGGATACGCAGTATTTT. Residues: CASSLEAGGDTQYF.

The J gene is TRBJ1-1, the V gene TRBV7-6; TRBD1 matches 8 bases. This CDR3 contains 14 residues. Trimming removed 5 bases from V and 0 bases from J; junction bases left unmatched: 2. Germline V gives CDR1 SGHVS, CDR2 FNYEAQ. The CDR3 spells CASSPGQVNTEAFF. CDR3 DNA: TGTGCCAGCAGCCCGGGACAGGTGAACACTGAAGCTTTCTTT.

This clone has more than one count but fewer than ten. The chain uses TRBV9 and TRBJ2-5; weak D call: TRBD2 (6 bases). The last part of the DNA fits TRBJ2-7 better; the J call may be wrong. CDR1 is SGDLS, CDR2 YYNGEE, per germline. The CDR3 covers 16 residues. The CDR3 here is CASSVAPGVGSYEQYF. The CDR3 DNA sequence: TGTGCCAGCAGCGTAGCACCGGGGGTTGGCTCCTACGAGCAGTACTTC.

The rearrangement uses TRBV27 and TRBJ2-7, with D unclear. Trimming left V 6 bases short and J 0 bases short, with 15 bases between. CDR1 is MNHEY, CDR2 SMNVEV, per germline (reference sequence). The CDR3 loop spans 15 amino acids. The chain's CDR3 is CASSPVGGYSYEQYF. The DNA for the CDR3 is TGTGCCAGCAGCCCAGTTGGCGGATACTCCTACGAGCAGTACTTC.

The CDR3 sequence is CASSLRLAGEQETQYF. In DNA, the CDR3 is TGTGCCAGCAGTTTAAGGTTAGCGGGGGAACAAGAGACCCAGTACTTC. This chain links TRBV28 with TRBJ2-5, with 9 bases matching TRBD2. Germline CDR1 is MDHEN and CDR2 is SYDVKM. J lost 2 bases, V lost 2 bases, and 6 bases had no gene match. This CDR3 spans 16 amino acids.

CDR3 in amino acids: CASSQGASVDEQFF. CDR3 coding DNA: TGTGCCAGCAGCCAAGGGGCTAGCGTCGACGAGCAGTTCTTC. V usage is TRBV6-1 and J usage is TRBJ2-1, with TRBD2 as a possible D gene (6 bases). Trimming left V 6 bases short and J 10 bases short, with 19 bases between. CDR1 is MNHNS and CDR2 is SASEGT in the germline V gene. The CDR3 is 14 residues long.

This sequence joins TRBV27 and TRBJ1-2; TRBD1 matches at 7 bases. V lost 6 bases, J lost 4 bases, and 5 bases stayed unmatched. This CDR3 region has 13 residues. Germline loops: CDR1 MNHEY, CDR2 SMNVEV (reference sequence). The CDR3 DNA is TGTGCCAGCAGAACGACAGGGACCTATGGCTACACCTTC. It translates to CASRTTGTYGYTF.

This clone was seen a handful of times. CDR3: CASSLTGGDGYTF. In DNA, the CDR3 is TGTGCCAGTAGCCTGACAGGGGGCGATGGCTACACCTTC. The genes are TRBV19 and TRBJ1-2; 10 bases line up with TRBD1. With V trimmed by 6 bases and J by 6 bases, 4 bases remained unmatched. The germline V gene encodes CDR1 LNHDA and CDR2 SQIVND (reference sequence). CDR3 length: 13 amino acids.

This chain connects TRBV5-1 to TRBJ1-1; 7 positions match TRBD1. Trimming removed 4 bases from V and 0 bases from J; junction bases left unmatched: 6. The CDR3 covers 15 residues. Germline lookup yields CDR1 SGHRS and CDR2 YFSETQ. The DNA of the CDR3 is TGCGCCAGCAGCGGCACCGGGACAGTGAACACTGAAGCTTTCTTT. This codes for CASSGTGTVNTEAFF.

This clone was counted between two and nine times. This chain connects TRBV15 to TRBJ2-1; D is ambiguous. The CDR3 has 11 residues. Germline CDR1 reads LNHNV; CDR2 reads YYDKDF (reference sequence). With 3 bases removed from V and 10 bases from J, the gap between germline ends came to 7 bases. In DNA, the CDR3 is TGTGCCACCAGCAGTAGCAGCGAGCAGTTCTTC. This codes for CATSSSSEQFF.

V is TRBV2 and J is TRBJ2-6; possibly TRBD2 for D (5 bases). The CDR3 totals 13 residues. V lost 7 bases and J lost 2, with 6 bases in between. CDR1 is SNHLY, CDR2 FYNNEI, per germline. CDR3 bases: TGTGCCAGCACGGGGACTGGGGCCAACGTCCTGACTTTC. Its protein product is CASTGTGANVLTF. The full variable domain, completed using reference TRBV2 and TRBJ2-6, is EPEVTQTPSHQVTQMGQEVILRCVPISNHLYFYWYRQILGQKVEFLVSFYNNEISEKSEIFDDQFSVERPDGSNFTLKIRSTKLEDSAMYFCASTGTGANVLTFGAGSRLTVL.

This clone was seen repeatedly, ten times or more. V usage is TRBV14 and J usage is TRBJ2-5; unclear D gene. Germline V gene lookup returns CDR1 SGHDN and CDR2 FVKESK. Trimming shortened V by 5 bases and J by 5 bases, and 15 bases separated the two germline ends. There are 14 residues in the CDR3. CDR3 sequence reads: CASSLTGPVETQYF. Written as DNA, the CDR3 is TGTGCCAGCAGCTTGACTGGTCCTGTGGAGACCCAGTACTTC.

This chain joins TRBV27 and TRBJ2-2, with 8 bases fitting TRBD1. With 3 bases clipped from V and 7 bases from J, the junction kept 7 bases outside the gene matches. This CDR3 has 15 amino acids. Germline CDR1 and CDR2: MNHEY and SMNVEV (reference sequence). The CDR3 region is CASSFGRGRGGELFF. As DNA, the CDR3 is TGTGCCAGCAGTTTTGGCAGGGGGCGCGGCGGGGAGCTGTTTTTT.

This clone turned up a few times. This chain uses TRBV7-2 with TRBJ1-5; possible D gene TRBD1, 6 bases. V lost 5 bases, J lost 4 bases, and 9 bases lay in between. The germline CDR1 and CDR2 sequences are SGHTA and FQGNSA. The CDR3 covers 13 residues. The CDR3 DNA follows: TGTGCCAGCAGCGCACAGGGTAATCAGCCCCAGCATTTT. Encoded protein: CASSAQGNQPQHF.

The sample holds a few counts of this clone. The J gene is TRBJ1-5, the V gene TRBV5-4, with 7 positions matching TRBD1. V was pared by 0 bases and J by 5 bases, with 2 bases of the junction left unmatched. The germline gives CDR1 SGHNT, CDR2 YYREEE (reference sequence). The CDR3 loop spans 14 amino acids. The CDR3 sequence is CASSLGRGHQPQHF. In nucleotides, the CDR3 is TGTGCCAGCAGCTTGGGTAGGGGGCATCAGCCCCAGCATTTT. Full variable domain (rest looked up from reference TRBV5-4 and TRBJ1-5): ETGVTQSPTHLIKTRGQQVTLRCSSQSGHNTVSWYQQALGQGPQFIFQYYREEENGRGNFPPRFSGLQFPNYSSELNVNALELDDSALYLCASSLGRGHQPQHFGDGTRLSIL.

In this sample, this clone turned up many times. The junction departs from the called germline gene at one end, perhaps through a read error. The CDR3 bases are TGCAGCGTTGTTCTTACCTACAGTGAGCAGTTCTTC. It is translated as CSVVLTYSEQFF. V gene TRBV29-1 combines with J gene TRBJ2-1; D remains ambiguous. The CDR3 extends over 12 amino acids. CDR1 is SQVTM, CDR2 ANQGSEA, per germline.

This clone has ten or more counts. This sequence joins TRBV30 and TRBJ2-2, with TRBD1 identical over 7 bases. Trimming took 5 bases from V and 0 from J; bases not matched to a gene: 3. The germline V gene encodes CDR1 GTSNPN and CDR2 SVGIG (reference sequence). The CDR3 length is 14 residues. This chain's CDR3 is CAWGGQTNTGELFF. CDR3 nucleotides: TGTGCCTGGGGGGGACAGACGAACACCGGGGAGCTGTTTTTT.

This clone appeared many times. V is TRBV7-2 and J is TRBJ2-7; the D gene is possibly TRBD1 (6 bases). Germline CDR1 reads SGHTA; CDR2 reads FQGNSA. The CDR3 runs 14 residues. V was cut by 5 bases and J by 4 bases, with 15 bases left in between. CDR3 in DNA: TGTGCCAGCAGCCCCTGGAAGGGGGAGTACGAGCAGTACTTC. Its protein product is CASSPWKGEYEQYF.

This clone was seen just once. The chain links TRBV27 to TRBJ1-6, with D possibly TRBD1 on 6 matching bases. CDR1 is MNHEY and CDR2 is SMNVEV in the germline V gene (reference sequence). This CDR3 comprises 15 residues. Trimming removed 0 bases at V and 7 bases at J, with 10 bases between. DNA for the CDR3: TGTGCCAGCAGTTTATCAACAGGGACGAATTCACCCCTCCACTTT. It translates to CASSLSTGTNSPLHF.

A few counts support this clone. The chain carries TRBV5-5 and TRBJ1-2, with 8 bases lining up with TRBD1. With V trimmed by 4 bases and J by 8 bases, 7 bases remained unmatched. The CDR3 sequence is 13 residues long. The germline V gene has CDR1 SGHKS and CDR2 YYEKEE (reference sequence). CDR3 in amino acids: CASSELTGVGYTF. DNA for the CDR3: TGTGCCAGCAGCGAGTTGACAGGGGTCGGCTACACCTTC.

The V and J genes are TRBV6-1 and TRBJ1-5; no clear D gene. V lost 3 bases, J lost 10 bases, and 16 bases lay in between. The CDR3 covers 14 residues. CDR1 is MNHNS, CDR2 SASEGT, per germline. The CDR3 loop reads CASSEGGSTSPQHF. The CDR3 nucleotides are TGTGCCAGCAGTGAGGGAGGTTCCACCTCTCCCCAGCATTTT.

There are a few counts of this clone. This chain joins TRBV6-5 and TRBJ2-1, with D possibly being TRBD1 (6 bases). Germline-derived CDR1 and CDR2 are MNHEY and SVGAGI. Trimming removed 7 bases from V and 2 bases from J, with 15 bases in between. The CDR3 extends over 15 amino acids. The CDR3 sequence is CASTSLEGAYNEQFF. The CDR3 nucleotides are TGTGCCAGCACCTCCCTCGAGGGGGCCTACAATGAGCAGTTCTTC.